The 15 T cell receptor beta chains presented below share a single source sample, sequenced in a study of T cell changes during pregnancy in multiple sclerosis. Sequencing used immunoSEQ multiplex PCR; TCRdb keeps in-frame clones, though not all of them. The table shows fewer than 75,000 clones, with about 91% occurring only once. The starting material was CD8+ T cells from peripheral blood mononuclear cells, obtained before pregnancy. The receptors stem from a female donor with multiple sclerosis, enrolled in a pregnancy study.

The gene calls are TRBV7-6 and TRBJ2-7, with D tentatively TRBD2 (5 bases). In germline, CDR1 is SGHVS, CDR2 FNYEAQ. V lost 1 base, J lost 2 bases, and 15 bases lay in between. CDR3 length equals 16 residues. The CDR3 nucleotides are TGTGCCAGCAGCTTAGGAGGTCTAGCCCAGCCCTACGAGCAGTACTTC. It codes for CASSLGGLAQPYEQYF.

The chain carries TRBV7-9 and TRBJ2-1, with 7 bases that match TRBD2. The CDR3 totals 14 residues. In germline, CDR1 is SEHNR, CDR2 FQNEAQ (reference sequence). Unmatched junction bases numbered 12, after V lost 5 bases and J lost 11 bases. The CDR3 loop reads CASSGRGELPQQFF. CDR3 nucleotide sequence: TGTGCCAGCAGCGGCCGGGGGGAACTTCCCCAGCAGTTCTTC.

The chain combines TRBV5-3 with TRBJ2-1; 13 bases line up with TRBD2. TRBV5-3 is identified as an open reading frame with a role that is uncertain. Germline trimming cut 4 bases from V and 8 bases from J; bases unmatched to any gene: 6. The CDR3 runs 15 residues. CDR3 in DNA: TGTGCCAGAAGCCCGGGACTAGCGGGACCTTATGAGCAGTTCTTC. This sequence encodes CARSPGLAGPYEQFF.

This sequence joins TRBV7-3 and TRBJ2-5, with D maybe TRBD2 (6 bases). This CDR3 contains 19 residues. Germline assignment: CDR1 SGHTA and CDR2 FQGTGA. With 2 bases removed from V and 4 bases from J, the gap between germline ends came to 26 bases. Here the CDR3 DNA reads TGTGCCAGCAGCTTACTACCCCCCTTTCTTGCGGGGCCCACAGAGACCCAGTACTTC. As protein: CASSLLPPFLAGPTETQYF. The full variable domain, completed using reference TRBV7-3 and TRBJ2-5, is GAGVSQTPSNKVTEKGKYVELRCDPISGHTALYWYRQSLGQGPEFLIYFQGTGAADDSGLPNDRFFAVRPEGSVSTLKIQRTERGDSAVYLCASSLLPPFLAGPTETQYFGPGTRLLVL.

This clone showed up just once. The chain has TRBV27 and TRBJ1-2; no firm D call. Germline V gives CDR1 MNHEY, CDR2 SMNVEV (reference sequence). The CDR3 is 13 residues long. Trimming took off 3 bases at V and 4 bases at J, with 9 bases between the two ends. CDR3 residues: CASSFAQAYGYTF. The CDR3 DNA follows: TGTGCCAGCAGTTTTGCTCAGGCCTATGGCTACACCTTC.

This chain links TRBV6-6 with TRBJ1-1, with D maybe TRBD1 (5 bases). Trimming cost V 1 base and J 0 bases, with 12 bases left between them. CDR1 MNHNY and CDR2 SVGAGI come from the germline V gene (reference sequence). The CDR3 is 16 residues long. The CDR3 reads CASSYLTVDMNTEAFF. The CDR3 bases are TGTGCCAGCAGTTACTTGACAGTCGACATGAACACTGAAGCTTTCTTT.

V gene TRBV5-4 combines with J gene TRBJ1-1; a possible D gene is TRBD1 (6 bases). Germline values: CDR1 SGHNT, CDR2 YYREEE (reference sequence). This CDR3 contains 15 residues. Between the trimmed V and J ends, which lost 0 bases and 3 bases, there was a span of 12 bases. The CDR3 here is CASSLGAPGDTEAFF. In DNA form, the CDR3 reads TGTGCCAGCAGCTTGGGAGCTCCAGGGGACACTGAAGCTTTCTTT.

The V gene is TRBV9, the J gene TRBJ2-7; 7 nucleotides align to TRBD1. V shed 4 bases and J 7 bases; nucleotides not matched to a gene: 8. Germline CDR1 SGDLS, CDR2 YYNGEE. This CDR3 contains 13 residues. The chain's CDR3 is CASSRDSAREQYF. The CDR3 DNA reads as TGTGCCAGCAGCCGGGACAGCGCGAGGGAGCAGTACTTC.

This clone was counted only a few times. The chain uses TRBV6-1 and TRBJ2-1, with a tentative D call TRBD1 (6 bases). The germline V and J ends were trimmed by 10 bases and 3 bases, with 13 bases remaining between them. Germline V gene lookup returns CDR1 MNHNS and CDR2 SASEGT. The CDR3 is 13 amino acids. The CDR3 DNA sequence: TGTGCCACCAGGACAGCCGACTACAATGAGCAGTTCTTC. This translates into CATRTADYNEQFF.

The chain couples TRBV15 to TRBJ2-1; tentative D call: TRBD1 (5 bases). Germline values: CDR1 LNHNV, CDR2 YYDKDF (reference sequence). The CDR3 loop spans 15 amino acids. The V end lost 5 bases, the J end lost 6 bases, and 17 bases lay between the germline ends. CDR3 DNA sequence: TGTGCCACCAGCCGTACCAGGGTTTCGGGCAATGAGCAGTTCTTC. This encodes CATSRTRVSGNEQFF.

The gene calls are TRBV10-3 and TRBJ2-5; D remains unclear. With 3 bases removed from V and 3 bases from J, the gap between germline ends came to 8 bases. Germline V CDR1 and CDR2: ENHRY, SYGVKD. The CDR3 consists of 13 residues. CDR3 in DNA: TGTGCCATCAGTGATGATGCGGAAGAGACCCAGTACTTC. This translates into CAISDDAEETQYF.

The V gene is TRBV9, the J gene TRBJ2-1; TRBD1 aligns across 9 bases. The germline V gene has CDR1 SGDLS and CDR2 YYNGEE. The CDR3 consists of 15 residues. The V segment lost 3 bases and the J segment 7 bases; nucleotides outside the gene matches: 8. DNA for the CDR3: TGTGCCAGCAGCGCGGAACGGGACAGGGAAAATGAGCAGTTCTTC. This encodes CASSAERDRENEQFF.

The CDR3 region is CASSPGGSYEQYF. The CDR3 DNA is TGTGCCAGCAGCCCAGGGGGCTCCTACGAGCAGTACTTC. The J gene is TRBJ2-7, the V gene TRBV9; 7 bases are shared with TRBD1. The J segment lost 0 bases and the V segment lost 4 bases, leaving 1 base of the junction unmatched. Germline V gene sequence: CDR1 SGDLS, CDR2 YYNGEE. The length of the CDR3 is 13 residues.

The chain combines TRBV5-6 with TRBJ2-3; D is possibly TRBD1 (6 bases). Germline V gives CDR1 SGHDT, CDR2 YYEEEE. The length of the CDR3 is 16 residues. Trimming removed 0 bases at V and 3 bases at J, with 14 bases between. CDR3 amino acids: CASSLDRVRTTDTQYF. The CDR3 DNA follows: TGTGCCAGCAGCTTGGACAGGGTCCGTACAACAGATACGCAGTATTTT.

The chain links TRBV7-9 to TRBJ2-7; perhaps TRBD1 as D (6 bases). Germline CDR1 SEHNR, CDR2 FQNEAQ (reference sequence). This CDR3 region has 14 residues. Trimming stripped 5 bases from V and 2 bases from J, with 13 bases between. CDR3 DNA sequence: TGTGCCAGCAGCGAAGGGGCAGGGGCCTACGAGCAGTACTTC. Its protein is CASSEGAGAYEQYF.